This TCR beta chain comes out of a study of T cell changes during pregnancy in multiple sclerosis. Using immunoSEQ multiplex PCR, the repertoire was profiled, and TCRdb retains in-frame clones only, with some absent. The table lists some 50,000 clones, roughly 94% of them singletons. The TCR sequence derives from a female donor with multiple sclerosis, enrolled in a pregnancy study. The material was CD4+ T cells from peripheral blood mononuclear cells, obtained in the second trimester of pregnancy.

The CDR3 region is CASSESRGRETQYF. In DNA, the CDR3 is TGCGCCAGCAGTGAGTCGCGGGGCCGAGAGACCCAGTACTTC. The chain employs TRBV10-2 and TRBJ2-5, with D perhaps matching TRBD2 (6 bases). V dropped 0 bases and J dropped 4 bases, with 9 bases sitting between them. Germline CDR1 and CDR2: WSHSY and SAAADI. The CDR3 runs 14 residues.